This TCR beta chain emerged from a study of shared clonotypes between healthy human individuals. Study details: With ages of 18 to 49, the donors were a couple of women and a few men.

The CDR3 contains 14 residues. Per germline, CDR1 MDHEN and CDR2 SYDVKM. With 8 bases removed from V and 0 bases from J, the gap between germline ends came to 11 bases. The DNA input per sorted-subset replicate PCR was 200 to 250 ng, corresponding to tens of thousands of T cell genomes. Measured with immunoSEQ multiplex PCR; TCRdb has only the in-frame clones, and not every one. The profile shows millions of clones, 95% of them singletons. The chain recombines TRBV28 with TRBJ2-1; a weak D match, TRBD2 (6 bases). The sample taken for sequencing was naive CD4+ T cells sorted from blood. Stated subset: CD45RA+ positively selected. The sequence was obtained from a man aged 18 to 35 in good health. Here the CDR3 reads CASYGGSSYNEQFF. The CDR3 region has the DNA TGTGCCAGCTATGGGGGGAGCTCCTACAATGAGCAGTTCTTC.